This record covers a single T cell receptor beta chain. Its antigen remains unknown. TCRdb used MiXCR to reprocess the reads, holding one entry per CDR3 protein. The sample has around 250,000 distinct CDR3 sequences; over 15% are singletons. In germline, CDR1 is LNHNV, CDR2 YYDKDF (reference sequence). Between the trimmed V and J ends, which lost 0 bases and 3 bases, there was a span of 8 bases. The CDR3 extends over 14 amino acids. The sample belongs to a study of T cell repertoires in cytomegalovirus infection. Study-level background: It can be stated that public TCR beta signatures indicated CMV infection as well as a matching HLA type.

Overall study findings and caveats: Dominating the ex vivo response were TCR beta clonotypes that were CMV-specific and HLA-C-restricted. Cumulative public TCR beta family frequency identified carriers of CMV plus the relevant HLA.

The sequence derives from a human donor in good health (CMV status not recorded). Some clones in this sample may be carry-over from other donors' samples. V gene TRBV15 combines with J gene TRBJ1-2; unclear D gene. The sequenced sample consisted of CD8+ T cells from PBMCs. CDR3 region: CATSREAGDYGYTF. The CDR3, as DNA: TGTGCCACCAGCAGAGAGGCAGGAGACTATGGCTACACCTTC.